The sequence of this T cell receptor (beta chain) was determined in a study of blood T cell repertoires in COVID-19. Germline loops: CDR1 LGHDT, CDR2 YNNKEL (reference sequence). Trimming left V 2 bases short and J 12 bases short, with 22 bases between. This CDR3 comprises 16 residues. In this sample, this clone turned up once. Repertoires were generated with immunoSEQ multiplex PCR, while TCRdb's copy carries only in-frame clones and drops some. Here the sample spans 110,000 to 150,000 clones, about 80% being singletons. The receptor comes from a young woman who had been exposed to COVID-19. The J gene is TRBJ1-4, the V gene TRBV3-1 (or the pseudogene TRBV3-2), with unresolved D. The sequenced material came from PBMCs or T cells enriched from blood (not recorded which). The DNA for the CDR3 is TGTGCCAGCAGCCAATTCCGGCGCCCCCCTGGCGGGGAACTGTTTTTT. As protein: CASSQFRRPPGGELFF.